The 14 T cell receptor beta chains reported below all come from one sample, sequenced in a study of CD8 T cells in ankylosing spondylitis (dated by TCRdb to the late 2010s). Library generation was performed with 5' RACE. Sequencing used an Illumina HiSeq 2500. TCRdb reanalyzed the raw reads on its own, using fastp at Q25 for trimming and MiXCR for clone calling, and kept in-frame beta chains. Merged by CDR3 protein, the rows form single entries marked with the most common genes and DNA. In all, the sample holds approximately 300,000 distinct CDR3 sequences, and over 15% of those were seen once. Of the sample, roughly 7.4% falls within the top ten clones. What was sequenced was blood, either unsorted or a sorted T cell fraction (not recorded which). These receptors were taken from a male donor with ankylosing spondylitis or in good health (not recorded which).

CDR3 region: CASTTNFGTDTQYF. CDR3 nucleotide sequence: TGTGCCAGCACGACTAACTTCGGCACAGATACGCAGTATTTT. The V call is TRBV6-2 or TRBV6-3, the J call TRBJ2-3; possible D gene TRBD2, 5 bases. With 7 bases removed from V and 1 base from J, the gap between germline ends came to 12 bases. Looked up from germline, CDR1 is MNHEY and CDR2 is SVGEGT. The CDR3 is made up of 14 amino acids.

The DNA for the CDR3 is TGCGCCAGCAGCCAGAAGACAGGGAACACCGGGGAGCTGTTTTTT. This codes for CASSQKTGNTGELFF. The chain uses TRBV5-1 and TRBJ2-2; D might be TRBD1 (6 bases). V lost 4 bases and J 1 base, leaving 11 bases between the germline ends. This CDR3 contains 15 residues. Germline CDR1 and CDR2: SGHRS and YFSETQ.

The sample holds a few counts of this clonotype. This chain links TRBV4-2 with TRBJ2-5, with D possibly TRBD1 on 6 matching bases. Per the germline V gene, CDR1 is LGHNA and CDR2 is YNFKEQ. Between the trimmed V and J ends, which lost 4 bases and 1 base, there was a span of 19 bases. The CDR3 is made up of 17 amino acids. CDR3 bases: TGTGCCAGCAGCCCGAGCTTACGACAGGACCGCCAAGAGACCCAGTACTTC. Its protein is CASSPSLRQDRQETQYF.

This clonotype was detected only a few times. V usage is TRBV15 and J usage is TRBJ1-1; possible D gene TRBD1, 5 bases. In germline, CDR1 is LNHNV, CDR2 YYDKDF (reference sequence). The CDR3 has 14 amino acids. Trimming removed 0 bases at V and 8 bases at J, with 13 bases between. DNA for the CDR3: TGTGCCACCAGCAGAGATCTTGGCAGGGCGGAAGCTTTCTTT. Translation gives CATSRDLGRAEAFF.

The chain combines TRBV6-5 with TRBJ1-4; no reliable D call. Germline-derived CDR1 and CDR2 are MNHEY and SVGAGI. V was pared by 4 bases and J by 5 bases, with 11 bases between. This CDR3 is 14 amino acids long. The CDR3 loop is CASSSGSRNEKLFF. CDR3 DNA sequence: TGTGCCAGCAGTTCGGGGAGCAGGAATGAAAAACTGTTTTTT.

V is TRBV4-1 and J is TRBJ1-2, with 9 bases fitting TRBD1. The germline gives CDR1 MGHRA, CDR2 YSYEKL. The CDR3 extends over 18 amino acids. V dropped 0 bases and J dropped 6; count of bases not matched to a gene: 14. CDR3 loop: CASSQEPGQGRILHGYTF. In nucleotides, the CDR3 is TGCGCCAGCAGCCAAGAGCCGGGACAGGGACGGATCTTGCATGGCTACACCTTC.

This clonotype was found a few times. This chain links TRBV14 with TRBJ1-6; the match to TRBD1 covers 8 bases. The ends lost 1 base at V and 10 bases at J; junction bases unmatched: 6. CDR1 and CDR2 (germline): SGHDN, FVKESK. The CDR3 extends over 15 amino acids. The CDR3 region has the DNA TGTGCCAGCAGCCAAGGACAGGGGAGATGGTCACCCCTCCACTTT. Amino acid sequence: CASSQGQGRWSPLHF. The full variable domain, in which reference TRBV14 and TRBJ1-6 provide the parts outside the CDR3, is EAGVTQFPSHSVIEKGQTVTLRCDPISGHDNLYWYRRVMGKEIKFLLHFVKESKQDESGMPNNRFLAERTGGTYSTLKVQPAELEDSGVYFCASSQGQGRWSPLHFGNGTRLTVT.

This clonotype has at least ten counts. J is TRBJ1-5 and V is TRBV5-1, with D maybe TRBD1 (5 bases). V lost 0 bases, J lost 3 bases, and 10 bases lay in between. Germline V gene sequence: CDR1 SGHRS, CDR2 YFSETQ. The CDR3 length is 15 residues. The CDR3 DNA reads TGCGCCAGCAGCTTGGTAACCGGGACCAATCAGCCCCAGCATTTT. This sequence encodes CASSLVTGTNQPQHF.

This chain uses TRBV20-1 with TRBJ2-1; no definite D call. The CDR3 spans 11 residues. The germline gives CDR1 DFQATT, CDR2 SNEGSKA (reference sequence). The ends were cut back, 5 bases at V and 3 bases at J, with 5 bases in the middle. CDR3 sequence: CSAGNYNEQFF. In nucleotides, the CDR3 is TGCAGTGCTGGAAACTACAATGAGCAGTTCTTC.

This clonotype was detected a few times. J is TRBJ2-2 and V is TRBV29-1; D possibly corresponds to TRBD2 (7 bases). This CDR3 comprises 16 residues. V was shortened by 5 bases and J by 2 bases, with 18 bases between the two germline ends. Germline V lookup: CDR1 SQVTM, CDR2 ANQGSEA. The CDR3 is CSVSGGRGGNTGELFF. The CDR3, as DNA: TGCAGCGTTAGTGGCGGGAGAGGGGGAAACACCGGGGAGCTGTTTTTT.

V usage is TRBV30 and J usage is TRBJ2-6, with D perhaps TRBD1 (5 bases). Trimming took off 1 base at V and 0 bases at J, with 10 bases between the two ends. CDR3 length: 16 residues. CDR1 and CDR2 (germline): GTSNPN, SVGIG (reference sequence). The CDR3 here is CAWSAAGNSGANVLTF. In nucleotides, the CDR3 is TGTGCCTGGAGTGCGGCAGGGAACTCTGGGGCCAACGTCCTGACTTTC.

The V and J genes are TRBV12-3 or TRBV12-4 and TRBJ2-3, with TRBD1 matching over 10 bases. The V gene end was trimmed by 5 bases and the J gene end by 6 bases; junction bases not matched to a gene: 2. CDR3 length: 13 amino acids. In DNA form, the CDR3 reads TGTGCCAGCAGTGGGGGACAGGGGGATACGCAGTATTTT. Translating gives CASSGGQGDTQYF.

The sample holds a few counts of this clonotype. The V gene is TRBV3-1, the J gene TRBJ2-1; 9 bases agree with TRBD2. The CDR3 covers 17 residues. Germline assignment: CDR1 LGHDT and CDR2 YNNKEL (reference sequence). V gave up 0 bases and J gave up 4 bases; unmatched junction bases: 7. The DNA for the CDR3 is TGTGCCAGCAGCCAAGAGGGGAGCGGGAGGCGTTACAATGAGCAGTTCTTC. It encodes CASSQEGSGRRYNEQFF.

The rearrangement uses TRBV14 and TRBJ2-2, with 9 bases fitting TRBD1. Germline CDR1 reads SGHDN; CDR2 reads FVKESK. The CDR3 totals 19 residues. The ends lost 0 bases at V and 5 bases at J; junction bases unmatched: 13. The CDR3 reads CASSQDYPLGQGRTGELFF. In DNA form, the CDR3 reads TGTGCCAGCAGCCAAGATTATCCGTTGGGACAGGGTCGGACCGGGGAGCTGTTTTTT.